This T cell receptor (beta chain) is from a study of response to subunit inactivated influenza vaccine. MiXCR was run by TCRdb on the RT-PCR reads, yielding one entry per CDR3 protein. The sample consists of approximately 520,000 distinct CDR3 sequences, about 25% of them appearing once. This clonotype has only a few counts. The receptor was derived from a man in his fifties or sixties who received an inactivated influenza vaccine. Sequencing used CD4+ T cells sorted from PBMCs, obtained roughly 5 days after vaccination.

The CDR3 nucleotides read TGTGCCAGCAGCCCTCCGATGTCCGGGGAGCTGTTTTTT. Translating it yields CASSPPMSGELFF. This rearrangement joins TRBV5-5 to TRBJ2-2; no definite D call. V dropped 4 bases and J dropped 6 bases, with 10 bases sitting between them. Germline lookup yields CDR1 SGHKS and CDR2 YYEKEE (reference sequence). CDR3 size: 13 residues.